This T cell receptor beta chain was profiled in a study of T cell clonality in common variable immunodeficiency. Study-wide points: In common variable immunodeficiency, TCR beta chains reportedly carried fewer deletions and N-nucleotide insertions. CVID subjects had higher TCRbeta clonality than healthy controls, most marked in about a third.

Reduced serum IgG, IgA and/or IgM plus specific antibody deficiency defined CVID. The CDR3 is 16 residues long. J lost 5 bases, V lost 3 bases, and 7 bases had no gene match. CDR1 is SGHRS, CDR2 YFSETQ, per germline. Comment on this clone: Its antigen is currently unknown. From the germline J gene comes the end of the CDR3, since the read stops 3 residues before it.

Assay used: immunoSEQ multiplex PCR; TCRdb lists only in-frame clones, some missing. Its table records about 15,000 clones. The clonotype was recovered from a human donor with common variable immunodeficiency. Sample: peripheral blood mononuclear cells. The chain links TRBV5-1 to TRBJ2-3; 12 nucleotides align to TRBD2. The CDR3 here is CASSYLAGGQGDTQYF. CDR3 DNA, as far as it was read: TGCGCCAGCAGCTACCTAGCGGGGGGGCAGGGAGATACG.